This section outlines one T cell receptor (beta chain) sequence together with its context. The germline CDR1 and CDR2 sequences are LNHDA and SQIVND (reference sequence). The CDR3 covers 14 residues. V lost 8 bases and J lost 4; bases outside the gene matches: 9. Original handling: Estimated nucleated cell counts came from reference gene primer amplification. TCRdb's copy holds only in-frame clones and misses some; the assay was immunoSEQ multiplex PCR. That table gives V, J and clone size, and the DNA gave D and trimming. This sample carries around 620,000 clones, more than 80% of them seen once, and the ten largest clones take more than 0.25%. The sample is drawn from a study of blood T cell repertoires in COVID-19. At the level of the study: Nucleic acid was either cDNA or gDNA, and it came from T cells, B-cell-depleted T cells, or PBMCs.

The chain combines TRBV19 with TRBJ1-1, with 8 bases that match TRBD1. The material sequenced was peripheral blood. The TCR comes from a young woman with acute or convalescent COVID-19. The CDR3 protein is CASGWTGTSTEAFF. CDR3 coding DNA: TGTGCCAGTGGATGGACAGGGACTTCCACTGAAGCTTTCTTT.